Presented here are 13 T cell receptor beta chains from one specimen sequenced in a study of blood T cell repertoires in COVID-19. The data were produced by immunoSEQ multiplex PCR, yet TCRdb's version contains in-frame clones alone and is incomplete. The repertoire has about 120,000 clones, around 79% of them found once; the top ten carry under 3%. Material: peripheral blood. These receptors came from a man in his fifties or sixties with acute or convalescent COVID-19.

The CDR3 reads CASSVGLASYEQYF. The CDR3 DNA reads TGTGCCAGCAGCGTAGGACTAGCGAGCTACGAGCAGTACTTC. The rearrangement uses TRBV9 and TRBJ2-7, with TRBD2 matching over 8 bases. Germline assignment: CDR1 SGDLS and CDR2 YYNGEE. The V segment lost 0 bases and the J segment 3 bases; nucleotides outside the gene matches: 2. The CDR3 covers 14 residues.

The chain combines TRBV11-3 with TRBJ2-1; 10 bases are shared with TRBD2. Germline V CDR1 and CDR2: SGHNT, YENEEA. V lost 5 bases, J lost 8 bases, and 12 bases stayed unmatched. The CDR3 is 16 residues long. This chain's CDR3 is CASSISLSSGSHEQFF. CDR3 in DNA: TGTGCCAGCAGCATTAGCTTGTCTAGCGGGAGCCATGAGCAGTTCTTC.

The rearrangement joins TRBV7-3 to TRBJ2-1; 9 positions agree with TRBD1. The germline CDR1 and CDR2 sequences are SGHTA and FQGTGA. With V trimmed by 1 base and J by 5 bases, 9 bases remained unmatched. The CDR3 spans 17 residues. In DNA, the CDR3 is TGTGCCAGCAGCTTAAAGTTCAGGACAGGGGCCGACAATGAGCAGTTCTTC. Residues: CASSLKFRTGADNEQFF.

This clone was counted only a few times. The chain is built from TRBV7-9 and TRBJ1-3; 9 bases are a match to TRBD1. J gave up 8 bases and V 5 bases, and 1 base lay outside the gene matches. Germline values: CDR1 SEHNR, CDR2 FQNEAQ (reference sequence). CDR3 size: 12 residues. CDR3 protein: CASSRTGDTIYF. CDR3 coding DNA: TGTGCCAGCAGCCGGACAGGGGACACCATATATTTT.

This clone came up once. The chain combines TRBV7-9 with TRBJ2-6; a possible D gene is TRBD1 (5 bases). Germline lookup yields CDR1 SEHNR and CDR2 FQNEAQ (reference sequence). The CDR3 has 19 residues. The V end was cut by 2 bases, the J end by 2 bases, with 19 bases between. The CDR3 protein is CASSLFQGLFDTGANVLTF. The CDR3 DNA is TGTGCCAGCAGCTTATTTCAGGGTTTATTCGATACTGGGGCCAACGTCCTGACTTTC.

Concerning this clone: The CDR3 carries no conserved terminal phenylalanine or tryptophan, so it likely arises from a read error. The DNA is left out, because the CDR3 cannot be placed on it with certainty; the CDR3 is given as TCRdb lists it. The chain recombines TRBV7-3 with TRBJ1-2. Including both end residues, the CDR3 is 19 amino acids long. Germline CDR1 is SGHTA and CDR2 is FQGTGA. The CDR3 loop is CASSSSSGGETISRLWLHL.

The rearrangement links TRBV6-5 to TRBJ2-7, with D perhaps matching TRBD1 (5 bases). The V and J ends lost 6 bases and 2 bases respectively, with 17 bases between them. The CDR3 is made up of 15 amino acids. Germline-derived CDR1 and CDR2 are MNHEY and SVGAGI. CDR3 residues: CASSAGQDLPYEQYF. DNA for the CDR3: TGTGCCAGCAGCGCTGGACAAGACCTCCCCTACGAGCAGTACTTC.

The chain combines TRBV10-3 with TRBJ2-5; no clear D. The CDR3 runs 14 residues. CDR1 ENHRY and CDR2 SYGVKD come from the germline V gene. V was pared by 2 bases and J by 5 bases, with 12 bases between. This CDR3 is CAISEAGPLETQYF. The DNA of the CDR3 is TGTGCCATCAGTGAGGCAGGTCCCTTGGAGACCCAGTACTTC.

This chain connects TRBV6-5 to TRBJ1-3; D gene ambiguous. Germline loops: CDR1 MNHEY, CDR2 SVGAGI. V shed 6 bases and J shed 0 bases, with 12 bases lying between them. The CDR3 runs to 15 residues. CDR3 residues: CASSPVYTSGNTIYF. CDR3 nucleotides: TGTGCCAGCAGCCCCGTTTACACCTCTGGAAACACCATATATTTT.

This clone was observed a few times. The chain employs TRBV7-6 and TRBJ1-5; no reliable D call. Trimming shortened V by 1 base and J by 1 base, and 11 bases separated the two germline ends. The CDR3 runs 16 residues. The V gene's germline CDR1 is SGHVS and CDR2 FNYEAQ. The CDR3 coding sequence is TGTGCCAGCAGCTTAGAAGGCGGATTGAGCAATCAGCCCCAGCATTTT. Residues: CASSLEGGLSNQPQHF.

The chain joins TRBV27 to TRBJ2-7, with 15 positions matching TRBD2. The CDR3 is 15 residues long. Per germline, CDR1 MNHEY and CDR2 SMNVEV (reference sequence). Trimming removed 5 bases from V and 4 bases from J; junction bases left unmatched: 3. DNA of the CDR3: TGTGCCAGCAGTGTCGGACTAGCGGGGGGGTACGAGCAGTACTTC. Its translation: CASSVGLAGGYEQYF.

This chain links TRBV30 with TRBJ1-5; 9 bases agree with TRBD1. CDR1 is GTSNPN and CDR2 is SVGIG in the germline V gene (reference sequence). This CDR3 has 13 residues. The trim removed 2 bases at V and 9 bases at J, leaving 5 bases unmatched. The CDR3 DNA reads as TGTGCCTGGAGTTCGGACAGGGGCTCGCCCCAGCATTTT. Protein sequence: CAWSSDRGSPQHF. Using reference TRBV30 and TRBJ1-5 for the parts outside the CDR3, the full variable domain is SQTIHQWPATLVQPVGSPLSLECTVEGTSNPNLYWYRQAAGRGLQLLFYSVGIGQISSEVPQNLSASRPQDRQFILSSKKLLLSDSGFYLCAWSSDRGSPQHFGDGTRLSIL.

V is TRBV13 and J is TRBJ1-6; 7 bases fit TRBD1. Trimming removed 6 bases from V and 5 bases from J; junction bases left unmatched: 7. This CDR3 is 15 amino acids long. The germline V gene has CDR1 PRHDT and CDR2 FYEKMQ (reference sequence). CDR3 in DNA: TGTGCCAGCAGGTGGAAGGGGGCCAATAATTCACCCCTCCACTTT. Translated, it gives CASRWKGANNSPLHF.